The rows below give T cell receptor beta chains drawn from one sample of a study of T-cell reconstitution after alpha-beta-depleted transplantation in children. MiXCR, applied by TCRdb to the PCR reads, yields one record per CDR3 protein. This repertoire shows about 980,000 distinct CDR3 sequences, about 29% found once; its top ten account for 25% to 35%. The input for sequencing was PBMCs, mostly from graft donor cells, taken 360 days after TCRalphabeta/CD19-depleted stem cell transplant. These receptors were obtained from a boy in the first two years of life who had a stem cell transplant for SCID, so the T cells may come from the graft donor. CDR3s include the opening cysteine and the closing phenylalanine or tryptophan. The D gene is left open where the match is weak. The listing skips clone size in some rows; elsewhere it reads once, few, many or a size class.

>TRBD2|TRBJ2-1|few|TRBV11-2
CASSDRLAIEQFF
TGTGCCAGCAGCGACCGACTAGCGATAGAGCAGTTCTTC
>NA|TRBJ2-3|NA|TRBV20-1
CSAAGRGSTDTQYF
TGCAGTGCTGCCGGCCGCGGGAGCACAGATACGCAGTATTTT
>NA|TRBJ1-4|NA|TRBV29-1
CSVRRGGSNEKLFF
TGCAGCGTCCGCAGAGGCGGATCTAATGAAAAACTGTTTTTT
>NA|TRBJ1-4|few|TRBV6-5
CASSYFPTDEKLFF
TGTGCCAGCAGTTACTTTCCCACGGATGAAAAACTGTTTTTT
>NA|TRBJ2-3|NA|TRBV10-3
CAISRDGTDTQYF
TGTGCCATCAGCCGGGACGGAACAGATACGCAGTATTTT
>NA|TRBJ2-5|NA|TRBV2
CASSRTPGLQETQYF
TGTGCCAGCAGCAGAACCCCGGGACTGCAAGAGACCCAGTACTTC
>TRBD1|TRBJ1-1|NA|TRBV9
CASSIQGGAEAFF
TGTGCCAGCAGCATACAGGGGGGTGCTGAAGCTTTCTTT
>TRBD2|TRBJ2-1|few|TRBV7-9
CASSFSGARGYEQFF
TGTGCCAGCAGCTTCAGCGGGGCCCGGGGGTATGAGCAGTTCTTC
>TRBD1|TRBJ2-7|many|TRBV28
CASRSRGRGYEQYF
TGTGCCAGCCGATCCAGGGGGCGTGGGTACGAGCAGTACTTC
>NA|TRBJ1-1|few|TRBV3-1
CASSQRDSFTEAFF
TGTGCCAGCAGCCAGCGGGACTCCTTCACTGAAGCTTTCTTT
>TRBD1|TRBJ2-5|few|TRBV5-1
CASSLAPTGGSYVETQYF
TGCGCCAGCAGCTTGGCCCCGACAGGGGGCTCGTATGTAGAGACCCAGTACTTC
>NA|TRBJ1-2|NA|TRBV9
CASSPGWNGYTF
TGTGCCAGCAGTCCTGGGTGGAATGGCTACACCTTC
>TRBD2|TRBJ2-7|NA|TRBV4-1
CASSQSPGLAPAYEQYF
TGCGCCAGCAGCCAATCCCCGGGACTAGCGCCAGCCTACGAGCAGTACTTC
>NA|TRBJ1-1|NA|TRBV5-1
CASTISSGYNTEAFF
TGCGCCAGCACCATATCTTCCGGGTACAACACTGAAGCTTTCTTT
>NA|TRBJ2-1|NA|TRBV3-1
CASSQSLTAPNEQFF
TGTGCCAGCAGCCAATCCTTGACGGCACCCAATGAGCAGTTCTTC
>TRBD2|TRBJ2-3|NA|TRBV6-2/TRBV6-3
CASSYSDRLAGKTGGTDTQYF
TGTGCCAGCAGTTACTCTGACCGTCTAGCGGGAAAAACGGGTGGCACAGATACGCAGTATTTT
>NA|TRBJ1-5|NA|TRBV10-3
CAISEPPNQPQHF
TGTGCCATCAGTGAACCGCCCAATCAGCCCCAGCATTTT
>NA|TRBJ2-7|few|TRBV9
CASSGGPASYEQYF
TGTGCCAGCAGCGGCGGACCAGCCTCCTACGAGCAGTACTTC
>NA|TRBJ2-3|few|TRBV20-1
CSARWAGRGTDTQYF
TGCAGTGCTAGGTGGGCGGGCCGAGGCACAGATACGCAGTATTTT
>NA|TRBJ2-7|few|TRBV3-1
CASSTGEVGYEQYF
TGTGCCAGCAGTACAGGGGAGGTTGGCTACGAGCAGTACTTC
>NA|TRBJ2-1|NA|TRBV12-3/TRBV12-4
CACSRGREQFF
TGTGCCTGTAGTCGGGGGCGGGAGCAGTTCTTC